These T cell receptor beta chains were read from a single sample in a study of T-cell memory formation after mild COVID-19. One entry per CDR3 protein results from TCRdb running MiXCR on the 5' RACE reads. The table lists roughly 120,000 distinct CDR3 sequences, 16% of them singletons. The sample was PBMCs or a T cell subset sorted from them (not recorded which). All receptors come from an adult woman who had mild COVID-19 (a few samples of this study predate the infection). Cell type and time point are not known. Each CDR3 is given with its conserved first and last residue. The order of the fields is CDR3 DNA, CDR3 protein, J gene, clone size, D gene, V gene. A D gene is named only where the DNA matches it firmly. A row's size may be missing; if present it is once, few, many or a size class.

CDR3nt: TGCAGTGCTAGAGATCTCCGGGGCGCCGGGGATTTTTATAGCAATCAGCCCCAGCATTTT; CDR3aa: CSARDLRGAGDFYSNQPQHF; j_gene: TRBJ1-5; abundance: few; d_gene: -; v_gene: TRBV20-1
CDR3nt: TGCAGTGCCTCACGGGGGGGCGCGAACACCGGGGAGCTGTTTTTT; CDR3aa: CSASRGGANTGELFF; j_gene: TRBJ2-2; abundance: -; d_gene: TRBD2; v_gene: TRBV20-1
CDR3nt: TGTGCCAGCCTAAGGGGGGAGAGGTATGGCTACACCTTC; CDR3aa: CASLRGERYGYTF; j_gene: TRBJ1-2; abundance: -; d_gene: -; v_gene: TRBV12-3/TRBV12-4
CDR3nt: TGCAGTGCTAGCGGGAGTGGGCAAGAGACCCAGTACTTC; CDR3aa: CSASGSGQETQYF; j_gene: TRBJ2-5; abundance: few; d_gene: -; v_gene: TRBV20-1
CDR3nt: TGTGCCAGCAGTTACGGGCAGTCTAGGGCCAACGTCCTGACTTTC; CDR3aa: CASSYGQSRANVLTF; j_gene: TRBJ2-6; abundance: few; d_gene: -; v_gene: TRBV6-5
CDR3nt: TGTGCTAGCAGCTTAGAGGAGGCCAAACAAGAGACCCAGTACTTC; CDR3aa: CASSLEEAKQETQYF; j_gene: TRBJ2-5; abundance: -; d_gene: -; v_gene: TRBV7-7
CDR3nt: TGTGCCAGCAGCCGGGGAGCTCGGCCCTCCAATGAGCAGTTCTTC; CDR3aa: CASSRGARPSNEQFF; j_gene: TRBJ2-1; abundance: -; d_gene: -; v_gene: TRBV5-6
CDR3nt: TGTGCCTGGAGCCCGATCCCCCGGGGCACTGAAGCTTTCTTT; CDR3aa: CAWSPIPRGTEAFF; j_gene: TRBJ1-1; abundance: once; d_gene: -; v_gene: TRBV30
CDR3nt: TGCGCCAGCAGCAGGATTTCCATGAACACTGAAGCTTTCTTT; CDR3aa: CASSRISMNTEAFF; j_gene: TRBJ1-1; abundance: -; d_gene: -; v_gene: TRBV10-2
CDR3nt: TGTGCCAGCAGTTTATTAGGGGCGAACACTGAAGCTTTCTTT; CDR3aa: CASSLLGANTEAFF; j_gene: TRBJ1-1; abundance: -; d_gene: -; v_gene: TRBV7-3
CDR3nt: TGTGCCAGCAGCTTAGGGGGTACGAACACCGGGGAGCTGTTTTTT; CDR3aa: CASSLGGTNTGELFF; j_gene: TRBJ2-2; abundance: -; d_gene: -; v_gene: TRBV7-2
CDR3nt: TGTGCCAGCAGCTTCCCTGGAGCGGGAGGGCCGGGAGATACGCAGTATTTT; CDR3aa: CASSFPGAGGPGDTQYF; j_gene: TRBJ2-3; abundance: few; d_gene: TRBD2; v_gene: TRBV7-2
CDR3nt: TGTGCCACCAGCATCGGACAGGGGAGGTACAATGAGCAGTTCTTC; CDR3aa: CATSIGQGRYNEQFF; j_gene: TRBJ2-1; abundance: few; d_gene: TRBD1; v_gene: TRBV15
CDR3nt: TGCGCCAGCAGCCCCGGGTCCAGCCAAGAGACCCAGTACTTC; CDR3aa: CASSPGSSQETQYF; j_gene: TRBJ2-5; abundance: many; d_gene: -; v_gene: TRBV5-1
CDR3nt: TGTGCCACCAGCAGACACGGACGGGACGAGCAGTACTTC; CDR3aa: CATSRHGRDEQYF; j_gene: TRBJ2-7; abundance: few; d_gene: -; v_gene: TRBV15
CDR3nt: TGTGCCAGCAGAAACCAGCCGGGACAGGGCAACACCGGGGAGCTGTTTTTT; CDR3aa: CASRNQPGQGNTGELFF; j_gene: TRBJ2-2; abundance: -; d_gene: TRBD1; v_gene: TRBV12-3/TRBV12-4
CDR3nt: TGTGCCAGCAGTTTCCTCGGACTAGCGGGCGAGGAGCAGTTCTTC; CDR3aa: CASSFLGLAGEEQFF; j_gene: TRBJ2-1; abundance: few; d_gene: TRBD2; v_gene: TRBV12-3/TRBV12-4
CDR3nt: TGTGCCAGCAGTTACTCAGGCGCTCGTCAGCCCCAGCATTTT; CDR3aa: CASSYSGARQPQHF; j_gene: TRBJ1-5; abundance: once; d_gene: -; v_gene: TRBV6-6
CDR3nt: TGTGCCAGCAGTACGACAGGGACGGACACTGAAGCTTTCTTT; CDR3aa: CASSTTGTDTEAFF; j_gene: TRBJ1-1; abundance: few; d_gene: TRBD1; v_gene: TRBV6-5
CDR3nt: TGTGCCAGCAGCTTGTTTAGAGGGGATGTTCACTATGGCTACACCTTC; CDR3aa: CASSLFRGDVHYGYTF; j_gene: TRBJ1-2; abundance: -; d_gene: -; v_gene: TRBV5-8
CDR3nt: TGCGCCAGCAGCATAGCGGGAGACCTGAACGAGCAGTACTTC; CDR3aa: CASSIAGDLNEQYF; j_gene: TRBJ2-7; abundance: few; d_gene: TRBD2; v_gene: TRBV4-3
CDR3nt: TGCGCCAGCAGCCAAGGGGTGGCGGGAGCGGGGGAGCTGTTTTTT; CDR3aa: CASSQGVAGAGELFF; j_gene: TRBJ2-2; abundance: few; d_gene: TRBD2; v_gene: TRBV4-3
CDR3nt: TGTGCCAGCAGCGCCGGGACTAGCGGCCAAGAGACCCAGTACTTC; CDR3aa: CASSAGTSGQETQYF; j_gene: TRBJ2-5; abundance: few; d_gene: TRBD2; v_gene: TRBV9
CDR3nt: TGCAGTGCTAGAGAACCCCTAGCGGGGGGCTACAATGAGCAGTTCTTC; CDR3aa: CSAREPLAGGYNEQFF; j_gene: TRBJ2-1; abundance: once; d_gene: TRBD2; v_gene: TRBV20-1
CDR3nt: TGTGCCAGCAGTCATCTCGGGTACGGGGAGACCCAGTACTTC; CDR3aa: CASSHLGYGETQYF; j_gene: TRBJ2-5; abundance: few; d_gene: -; v_gene: TRBV7-9
CDR3nt: TGTGCCAGCAGCCCCCGGGGGAGCTATAATGAAAAACTGTTTTTT; CDR3aa: CASSPRGSYNEKLFF; j_gene: TRBJ1-4; abundance: few; d_gene: -; v_gene: TRBV7-2
CDR3nt: TGCAGTGCACAGACTAGCGGGACAAGCTCCTACGAGCAGTACTTC; CDR3aa: CSAQTSGTSSYEQYF; j_gene: TRBJ2-7; abundance: few; d_gene: TRBD2; v_gene: TRBV20-1